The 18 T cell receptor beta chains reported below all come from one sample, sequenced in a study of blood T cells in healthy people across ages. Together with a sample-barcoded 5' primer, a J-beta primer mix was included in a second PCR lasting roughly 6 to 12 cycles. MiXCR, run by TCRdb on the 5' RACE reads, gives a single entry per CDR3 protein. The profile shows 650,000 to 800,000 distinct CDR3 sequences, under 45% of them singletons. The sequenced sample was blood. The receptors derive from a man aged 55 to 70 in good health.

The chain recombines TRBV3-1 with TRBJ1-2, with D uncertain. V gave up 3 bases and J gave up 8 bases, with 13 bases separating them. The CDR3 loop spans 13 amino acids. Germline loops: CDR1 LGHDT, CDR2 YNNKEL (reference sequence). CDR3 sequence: CASSHNPYEGYTF. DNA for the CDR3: TGTGCCAGCAGCCATAACCCGTATGAAGGCTACACCTTC.

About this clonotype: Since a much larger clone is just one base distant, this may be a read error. The CDR3 DNA sequence: TGCAGTGCTAGATCTAGCTGGGGGGCAGATACGCAGTATTTT. It yields the protein CSARSSWGADTQYF. The chain is built from TRBV20-1 and TRBJ2-3, with a tentative D call TRBD2 (6 bases). The CDR3 is 14 residues long. The germline V and J ends were trimmed by 2 bases and 4 bases, with 13 bases remaining between them. Germline CDR1 reads DFQATT; CDR2 reads SNEGSKA (reference sequence).

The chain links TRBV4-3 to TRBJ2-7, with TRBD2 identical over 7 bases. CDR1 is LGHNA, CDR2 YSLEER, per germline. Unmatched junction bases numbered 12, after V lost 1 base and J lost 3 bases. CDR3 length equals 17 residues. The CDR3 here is CASSQADGGTLSYEQYF. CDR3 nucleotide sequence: TGCGCCAGCAGCCAAGCCGACGGGGGGACGTTAAGCTACGAGCAGTACTTC.

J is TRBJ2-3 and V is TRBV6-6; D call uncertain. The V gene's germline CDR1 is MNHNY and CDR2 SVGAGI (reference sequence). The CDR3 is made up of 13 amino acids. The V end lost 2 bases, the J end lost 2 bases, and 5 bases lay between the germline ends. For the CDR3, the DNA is TGTGCCAGCAGTTACCTTTACACAGATACGCAGTATTTT. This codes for CASSYLYTDTQYF.

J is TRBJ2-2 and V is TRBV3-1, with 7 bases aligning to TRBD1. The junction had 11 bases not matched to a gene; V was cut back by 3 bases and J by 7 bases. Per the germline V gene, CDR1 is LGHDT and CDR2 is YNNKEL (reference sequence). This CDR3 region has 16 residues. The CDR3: CASSHSRQGGFGELFF. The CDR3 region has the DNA TGTGCCAGCAGCCATTCCCGACAGGGTGGGTTCGGGGAGCTGTTTTTT.

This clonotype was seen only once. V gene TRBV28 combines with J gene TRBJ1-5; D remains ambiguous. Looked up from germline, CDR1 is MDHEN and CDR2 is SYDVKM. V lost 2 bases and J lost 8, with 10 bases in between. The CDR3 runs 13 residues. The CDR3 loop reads CASSLNSFKPQHF. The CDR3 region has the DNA TGTGCCAGCAGTTTAAACAGCTTTAAGCCCCAGCATTTT. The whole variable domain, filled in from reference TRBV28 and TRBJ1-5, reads DVKVTQSSRYLVKRTGEKVFLECVQDMDHENMFWYRQDPGLGLRLIYFSYDVKMKEKGDIPEGYSVSREKKERFSLILESASTNQTSMYLCASSLNSFKPQHFGDGTRLSIL.

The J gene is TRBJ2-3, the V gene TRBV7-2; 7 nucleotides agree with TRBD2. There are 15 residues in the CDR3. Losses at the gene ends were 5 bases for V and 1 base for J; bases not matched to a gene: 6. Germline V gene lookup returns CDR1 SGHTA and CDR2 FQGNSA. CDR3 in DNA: TGTGCCAGCAGCGTATTGGGGGGGGGCACAGATACGCAGTATTTT. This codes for CASSVLGGGTDTQYF.

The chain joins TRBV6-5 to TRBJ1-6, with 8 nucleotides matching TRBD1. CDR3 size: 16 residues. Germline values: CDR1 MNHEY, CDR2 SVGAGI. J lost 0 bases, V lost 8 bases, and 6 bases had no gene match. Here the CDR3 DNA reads TGTGCCAGCTGCCCTACAGGGGGCTCCTATAATTCACCCCTCCACTTT. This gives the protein CASCPTGGSYNSPLHF.

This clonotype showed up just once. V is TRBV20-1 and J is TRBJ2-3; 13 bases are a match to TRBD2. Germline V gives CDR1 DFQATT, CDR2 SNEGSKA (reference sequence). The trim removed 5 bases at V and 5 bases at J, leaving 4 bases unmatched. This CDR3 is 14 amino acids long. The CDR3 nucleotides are TGCAGTGCTGCACTAGCGGGAGGGGGAGATACGCAGTATTTT. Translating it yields CSAALAGGGDTQYF.

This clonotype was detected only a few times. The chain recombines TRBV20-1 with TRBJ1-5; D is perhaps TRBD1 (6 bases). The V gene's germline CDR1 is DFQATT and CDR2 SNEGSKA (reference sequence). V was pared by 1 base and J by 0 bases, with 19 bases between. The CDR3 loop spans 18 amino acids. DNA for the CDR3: TGCAGTGCTAGAGGTCTAGGGGGGGCCTTACTTAGCAATCAGCCCCAGCATTTT. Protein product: CSARGLGGALLSNQPQHF.

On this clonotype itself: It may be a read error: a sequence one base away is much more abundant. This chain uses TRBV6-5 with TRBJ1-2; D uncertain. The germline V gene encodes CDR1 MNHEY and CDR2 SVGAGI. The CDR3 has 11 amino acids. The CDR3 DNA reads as TGTGCCATCAGTTACGGTTATGGCTACACCTTC. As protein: CAISYGYGYTF.

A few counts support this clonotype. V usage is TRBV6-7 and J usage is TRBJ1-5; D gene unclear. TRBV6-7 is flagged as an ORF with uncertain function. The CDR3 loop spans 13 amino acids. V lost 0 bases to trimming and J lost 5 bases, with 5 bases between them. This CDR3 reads CASSYSNDQPQHF. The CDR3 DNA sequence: TGTGCCAGCAGTTACTCAAACGATCAGCCCCAGCATTTT.

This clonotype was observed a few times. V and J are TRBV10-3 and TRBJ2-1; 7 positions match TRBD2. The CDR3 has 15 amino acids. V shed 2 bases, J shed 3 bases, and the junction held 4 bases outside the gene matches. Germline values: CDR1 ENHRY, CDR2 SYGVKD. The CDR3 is CAISERSGDYNEQFF. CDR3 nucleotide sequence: TGTGCCATCAGTGAGCGCAGCGGGGACTACAATGAGCAGTTCTTC.

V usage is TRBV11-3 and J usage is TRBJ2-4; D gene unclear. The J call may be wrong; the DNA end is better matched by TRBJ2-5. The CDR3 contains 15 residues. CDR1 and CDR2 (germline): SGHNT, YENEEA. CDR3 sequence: CASSLWGSPGETQYF. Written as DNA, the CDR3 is TGTGCCAGCAGCTTGTGGGGATCGCCCGGAGAGACCCAGTACTTC.

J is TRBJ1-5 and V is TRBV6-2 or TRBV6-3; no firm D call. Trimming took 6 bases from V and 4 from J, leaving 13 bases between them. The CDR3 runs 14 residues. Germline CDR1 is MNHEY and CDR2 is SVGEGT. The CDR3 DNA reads TGTGCCAGCAGCAGACGGAGCCCAAATCAGCCCCAGCATTTT. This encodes CASSRRSPNQPQHF.

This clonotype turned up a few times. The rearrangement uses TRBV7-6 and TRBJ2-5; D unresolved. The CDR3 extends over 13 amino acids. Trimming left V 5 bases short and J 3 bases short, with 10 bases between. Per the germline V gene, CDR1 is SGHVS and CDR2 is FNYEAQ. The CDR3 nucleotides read TGTGCCAGCAGCACCCGACTGAAAGAGACCCAGTACTTC. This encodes CASSTRLKETQYF. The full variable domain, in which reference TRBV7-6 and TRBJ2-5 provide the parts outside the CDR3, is GAGVSQSPRYKVTKRGQDVALRCDPISGHVSLYWYRQALGQGPEFLTYFNYEAQQDKSGLPNDRFSAERPEGSISTLTIQRTEQRDSAMYRCASSTRLKETQYFGPGTRLLVL.

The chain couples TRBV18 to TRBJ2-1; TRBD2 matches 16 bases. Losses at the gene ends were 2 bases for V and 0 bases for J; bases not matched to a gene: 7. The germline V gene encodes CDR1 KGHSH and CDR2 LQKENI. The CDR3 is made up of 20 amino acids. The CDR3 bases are TGTGCCAGCTCACCAAAGGGACTAGCGGGGGGGGCTAGCTCCTACAATGAGCAGTTCTTC. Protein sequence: CASSPKGLAGGASSYNEQFF.

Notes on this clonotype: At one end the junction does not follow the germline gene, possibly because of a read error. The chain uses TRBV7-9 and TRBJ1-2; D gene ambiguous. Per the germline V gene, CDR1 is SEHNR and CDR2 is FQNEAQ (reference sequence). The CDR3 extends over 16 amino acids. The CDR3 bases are TGTGCCAGCAGCTTACCGTCATCGGAGGGTGGGTATGGCTGCACCTTC. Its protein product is CASSLPSSEGGYGCTF.